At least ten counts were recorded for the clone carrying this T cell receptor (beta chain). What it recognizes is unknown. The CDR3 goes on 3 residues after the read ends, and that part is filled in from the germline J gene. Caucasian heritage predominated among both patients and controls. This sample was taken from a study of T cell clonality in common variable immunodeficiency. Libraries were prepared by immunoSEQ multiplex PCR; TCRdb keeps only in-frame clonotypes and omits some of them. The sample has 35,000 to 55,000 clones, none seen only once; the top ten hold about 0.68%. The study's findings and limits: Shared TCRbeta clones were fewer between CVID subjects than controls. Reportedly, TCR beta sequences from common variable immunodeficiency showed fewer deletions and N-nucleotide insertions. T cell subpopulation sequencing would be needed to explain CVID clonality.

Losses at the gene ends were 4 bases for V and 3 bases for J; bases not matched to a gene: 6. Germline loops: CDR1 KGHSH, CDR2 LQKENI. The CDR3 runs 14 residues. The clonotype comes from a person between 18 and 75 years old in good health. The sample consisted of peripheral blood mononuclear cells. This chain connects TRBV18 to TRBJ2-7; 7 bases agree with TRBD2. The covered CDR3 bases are TGTGCCAGCTCACGTGGCGGGAGCGGCTACGAG. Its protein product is CASSRGGSGYE. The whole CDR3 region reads CASSRGGSGYEQYF. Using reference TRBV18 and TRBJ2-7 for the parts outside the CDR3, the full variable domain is NAGVMQNPRHLVRRRGQEARLRCSPMKGHSHVYWYRQLPEEGLKFMVYLQKENIIDESGMPKERFSAEFPKEGPSILRIQQVVRGDSAAYFCASSRGGSGYEQYFGPGTRLTVT.